These 26 T cell receptor beta chains share one sample of origin, sequenced in a study of blood T cell repertoires in COVID-19. Profiling relied on immunoSEQ multiplex PCR, and the TCRdb table lists in-frame clones only, not all of them. The sample includes around 370,000 clones, nearly 90% of them seen just once. Sequenced sample: peripheral blood. These TCRs come from a young man with active or convalescent COVID-19.

The chain joins TRBV7-2 to TRBJ1-2; D ambiguous. The CDR3 spans 13 residues. Germline loops: CDR1 SGHTA, CDR2 FQGNSA. Trimming removed 3 bases at V and 5 bases at J, with 10 bases between. Here the CDR3 DNA reads TGTGCCAGCAGCTTGGGTCGGGATTATGGCTACACCTTC. It yields the protein CASSLGRDYGYTF.

CDR3 sequence (DNA): TGTGCCAGCAGTGATCTCGGGACAGGCGGCTACACCTTC. It is translated as CASSDLGTGGYTF. The chain links TRBV6-4 to TRBJ1-2; 8 bases are a match to TRBD1. Germline values: CDR1 MRHNA, CDR2 SNTAGT. The CDR3 length is 13 residues. The V and J ends lost 3 bases and 8 bases, in that order; junction bases with no gene match: 5.

The chain uses TRBV7-6 and TRBJ1-5, with D possibly being TRBD1 (6 bases). Germline V gene sequence: CDR1 SGHVS, CDR2 FNYEAQ. This CDR3 is built from 21 residues. V shed 1 base and J shed 0 bases, with 25 bases lying between them. CDR3 sequence reads: CASSLGSGISGGLYSNQPQHF. The CDR3 DNA sequence: TGTGCCAGCAGCTTAGGCTCTGGTATTTCGGGGGGCCTCTATAGCAATCAGCCCCAGCATTTT.

The chain links TRBV28 to TRBJ1-1; 7 bases are a match to TRBD1. In germline, CDR1 is MDHEN, CDR2 SYDVKM. With 4 bases clipped from V and 3 bases from J, the junction kept 2 bases outside the gene matches. This CDR3 contains 13 residues. The CDR3 protein is CASSSTGDTEAFF. CDR3 nucleotide sequence: TGTGCCAGCAGTTCCACAGGGGACACTGAAGCTTTCTTT.

The chain uses TRBV19 and TRBJ1-2; TRBD1 aligns across 7 bases. This CDR3 region has 16 residues. V trimming: 5 bases; J trimming: 3 bases; junction bases outside the gene matches: 12. Germline assignment: CDR1 LNHDA and CDR2 SQIVND (reference sequence). DNA of the CDR3: TGTGCCAGTAGTGGGACAGATACTTCCCTCTACTATGGCTACACCTTC. This encodes CASSGTDTSLYYGYTF.

This clone was counted once. The chain combines TRBV27 with TRBJ1-6; D is ambiguous. V was shortened by 2 bases and J by 5 bases, with 10 bases between the two germline ends. CDR3 size: 15 residues. CDR1 and CDR2 (germline): MNHEY, SMNVEV (reference sequence). CDR3 loop: CASSLRWGDNSPLHF. DNA of the CDR3: TGTGCCAGCAGTTTACGGTGGGGAGATAATTCACCCCTCCACTTT.

With regard to this clone: Compared with germline, one end of the junction differs, possibly owing to a read error. V usage is TRBV18 and J usage is TRBJ1-4; 8 nucleotides agree with TRBD1. The CDR3 sequence is 15 residues long. The V gene's germline CDR1 is KGHSH and CDR2 LQKENI. In nucleotides, the CDR3 is TGTGCCAGCTCATCACCCCGGGACAGGCAGGAAAAACTGTTTTTT. This sequence encodes CASSSPRDRQEKLFF.

V usage is TRBV18 and J usage is TRBJ2-3, with 9 bases matching TRBD2. With V trimmed by 0 bases and J by 2 bases, 9 bases remained unmatched. Germline CDR1 and CDR2: KGHSH and LQKENI. This CDR3 region has 18 residues. The CDR3 DNA reads TGTGCCAGCTCACCACCGGGAAAGCGGGGGGTCTACACAGATACGCAGTATTTT. Its protein is CASSPPGKRGVYTDTQYF.

The CDR3 spells CASSLWGLAGEGETQYF. CDR3 bases: TGCGCCAGCAGCTTGTGGGGACTAGCGGGAGAGGGAGAGACCCAGTACTTC. This chain links TRBV5-1 with TRBJ2-5; 14 bases agree with TRBD2. This CDR3 is built from 17 residues. Germline-derived CDR1 and CDR2 are SGHRS and YFSETQ. J lost 4 bases, V lost 1 base, and 6 bases had no gene match. The whole variable domain, remainder taken from reference TRBV5-1 and TRBJ2-5, is KAGVTQTPRYLIKTRGQQVTLSCSPISGHRSVSWYQQTPGQGLQFLFEYFSETQRNKGNFPGRFSGRQFSNSRSEMNVSTLELGDSALYLCASSLWGLAGEGETQYFGPGTRLLVL.

V and J are TRBV7-9 and TRBJ1-6; 7 nucleotides line up with TRBD1. Germline V CDR1 and CDR2: SEHNR, FQNEAQ (reference sequence). J gave up 10 bases and V 5 bases, and 11 bases lay outside the gene matches. The length of the CDR3 is 15 residues. The CDR3 sequence: CASSARDSNSSPLHF. The CDR3 DNA reads as TGTGCCAGCAGCGCACGGGACAGCAATAGCTCACCCCTCCACTTT.

The chain recombines TRBV9 with TRBJ2-3; no firm D call. Per germline, CDR1 SGDLS and CDR2 YYNGEE. Trimming pared 0 bases from V and 2 bases from J, leaving 7 bases between. The CDR3 has 14 residues. The CDR3 sequence: CASSVGDSTDTQYF. The CDR3 nucleotides read TGTGCCAGCAGCGTAGGAGACTCCACAGATACGCAGTATTTT. Full variable domain (outside the CDR3, taken from reference TRBV9 and TRBJ2-3): DSGVTQTPKHLITATGQRVTLRCSPRSGDLSVYWYQQSLDQGLQFLIQYYNGEERAKGNILERFSAQQFPDLHSELNLSSLELGDSALYFCASSVGDSTDTQYFGPGTRLTVL.

This chain connects TRBV2 to TRBJ1-1, with TRBD1 matching over 7 bases. With V trimmed by 6 bases and J by 7 bases, 5 bases remained unmatched. The germline CDR1 and CDR2 sequences are SNHLY and FYNNEI. This CDR3 spans 12 amino acids. The CDR3 nucleotides read TGTGCCAGCAGGCACAGGGGATTTGAAGCTTTCTTT. It translates to CASRHRGFEAFF.

CDR3 in amino acids: CASSNQGLSSYEQYF. In DNA form, the CDR3 reads TGTGCCAGCAGCAACCAGGGTCTCAGCTCCTACGAGCAGTACTTC. The chain couples TRBV5-6 to TRBJ2-7; a possible D gene is TRBD1 (5 bases). The CDR3 runs 15 residues. CDR1 SGHDT and CDR2 YYEEEE come from the germline V gene. The germline V and J ends were trimmed by 4 bases and 0 bases, with 14 bases remaining between them.

This clone was recorded once. This chain joins TRBV7-8 and TRBJ2-2; a weak D match, TRBD1 (6 bases). This CDR3 is built from 19 residues. The V gene lost 1 base and the J gene lost 1 base, with 19 bases spanning the gap. Per germline, CDR1 SGHVS and CDR2 FQNEAQ. The CDR3 loop reads CASSLGFLQGPGNTGELFF. The CDR3 nucleotides read TGTGCCAGCAGCTTAGGATTTCTTCAGGGGCCCGGGAACACCGGGGAGCTGTTTTTT.

The rearrangement uses TRBV11-3 and TRBJ1-6; a possible D gene is TRBD1 (6 bases). CDR1 is SGHNT, CDR2 YENEEA, per germline. The germline V and J ends were trimmed by 4 bases and 8 bases, with 9 bases remaining between them. The CDR3 spans 13 residues. CDR3 sequence: CASSSNRDSPLHF. In DNA, the CDR3 is TGTGCCAGCAGCTCCAACAGGGATTCACCCCTCCACTTT.

The chain links TRBV4-3 to TRBJ1-2; D is uncertain. From germline, CDR1 is LGHNA and CDR2 YSLEER. This CDR3 region has 15 residues. V lost 0 bases and J lost 2, with 10 bases in between. CDR3 residues: CASSQDLSVNYGYTF. CDR3 DNA: TGCGCCAGCAGCCAAGATCTCAGCGTAAACTATGGCTACACCTTC.

The rearrangement joins TRBV19 to TRBJ1-3; D unresolved. This CDR3 has 14 residues. Trimming took off 6 bases at V and 2 bases at J, with 11 bases between the two ends. The germline V gene encodes CDR1 LNHDA and CDR2 SQIVND (reference sequence). CDR3 loop: CASSQEKPGNTIYF. CDR3 coding DNA: TGTGCCAGTAGCCAAGAGAAGCCTGGAAACACCATATATTTT.

This clone showed up just once. V and J are TRBV14 and TRBJ2-1; D call uncertain. This CDR3 is built from 12 residues. The germline V and J ends were trimmed by 6 bases and 4 bases, with 7 bases remaining between them. In germline, CDR1 is SGHDN, CDR2 FVKESK. CDR3 residues: CASRAQYNEQFF. The CDR3 DNA follows: TGTGCCAGCAGAGCCCAATACAATGAGCAGTTCTTC. Full variable domain (rest looked up from reference TRBV14 and TRBJ2-1): EAGVTQFPSHSVIEKGQTVTLRCDPISGHDNLYWYRRVMGKEIKFLLHFVKESKQDESGMPNNRFLAERTGGTYSTLKVQPAELEDSGVYFCASRAQYNEQFFGPGTRLTVL.

The chain employs TRBV6-2 or TRBV6-3 and TRBJ2-6; D is possibly TRBD1 (6 bases). Trimming removed 2 bases from V and 3 bases from J, with 8 bases in between. CDR1 and CDR2 (germline): MNHEY, SVGEGT. The CDR3 has 15 residues. CDR3 amino acids: CASSYGQSGANVLTF. For the CDR3, the DNA is TGTGCCAGCAGTTACGGACAGAGTGGGGCCAACGTCCTGACTTTC.

This clone showed up just once. The rearrangement uses TRBV10-3 and TRBJ2-1, with D unresolved. The CDR3 is 12 amino acids. Trimming removed 8 bases from V and 8 bases from J, with 13 bases in between. Germline V gene sequence: CDR1 ENHRY, CDR2 SYGVKD. Here the CDR3 reads CAIGPDEDEQFF. The CDR3 DNA is TGTGCCATCGGCCCCGATGAGGATGAGCAGTTCTTC.

The rearrangement uses TRBV12-3 or TRBV12-4 and TRBJ1-2, with D maybe TRBD1 (5 bases). The CDR3 is 13 residues long. The V end was cut by 7 bases, the J end by 4 bases, with 13 bases between. CDR3 protein: CASTPGTFYGYTF. CDR3 nucleotides: TGTGCCAGCACTCCCGGGACTTTCTATGGCTACACCTTC.

The chain uses TRBV11-3 and TRBJ2-2; 7 bases map to TRBD1. The CDR3 runs to 14 residues. The germline V gene encodes CDR1 SGHNT and CDR2 YENEEA. After removal of 5 bases from V and 6 bases from J, the junction contained 6 bases not matched to a gene. CDR3: CASSPRTGSGELFF. CDR3 DNA: TGTGCCAGCAGCCCGCGGACAGGTTCCGGGGAGCTGTTTTTT.

The rearrangement uses TRBV4-1 and TRBJ1-1; no clear D gene. This CDR3 has 12 residues. Deletions cut 0 bases from V and 8 bases from J, with 7 bases between. Germline CDR1 and CDR2: MGHRA and YSYEKL. CDR3 sequence reads: CASSQETGEAFF. The CDR3 DNA reads TGCGCCAGCAGCCAAGAAACGGGGGAAGCTTTCTTT.

This clone was picked up a small number of times. At one end the junction does not follow the germline gene, possibly because of a read error. The V and J genes are TRBV28 and TRBJ2-6; 7 bases align to TRBD1. The CDR3 covers 17 residues. Germline-derived CDR1 and CDR2 are MDHEN and SYDVKM. The CDR3 region has the DNA TGTGCCAGCAGCAGAGACAGGGTTCGCTCTGGGGCCAACGTGCTGACTTTC. This codes for CASSRDRVRSGANVLTF.

This rearrangement joins TRBV6-5 to TRBJ2-1, with 7 bases aligning to TRBD1. The CDR3 is made up of 15 amino acids. V trimming: 5 bases; J trimming: 5 bases; junction bases outside the gene matches: 9. Germline V gene sequence: CDR1 MNHEY, CDR2 SVGAGI. The CDR3 DNA reads TGTGCCAGCAGTCGGGGACAGCTTATAAACAATGAGCAGTTCTTC. Its translation is CASSRGQLINNEQFF.

The chain combines TRBV5-4 with TRBJ2-7, with 7 bases aligning to TRBD2. The CDR3 covers 15 residues. The V segment lost 3 bases and the J segment 4 bases; nucleotides outside the gene matches: 10. Germline V lookup: CDR1 SGHNT, CDR2 YYREEE (reference sequence). CDR3 nucleotide sequence: TGTGCCAGCAGCTCGTTAGGGGCGGGAGCTTACGAGCAGTACTTC. This codes for CASSSLGAGAYEQYF.